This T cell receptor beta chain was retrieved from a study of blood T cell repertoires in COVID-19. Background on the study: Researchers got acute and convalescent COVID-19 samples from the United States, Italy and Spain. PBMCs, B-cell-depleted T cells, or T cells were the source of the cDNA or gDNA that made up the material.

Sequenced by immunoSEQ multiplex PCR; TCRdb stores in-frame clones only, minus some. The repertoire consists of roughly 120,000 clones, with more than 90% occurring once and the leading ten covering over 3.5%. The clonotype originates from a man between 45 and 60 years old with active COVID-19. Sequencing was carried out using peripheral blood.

The CDR3 protein is CASSADSSSTEAFF. CDR3 in DNA: TGTGCCAGCAGCGCGGACAGTTCGTCCACTGAAGCTTTCTTT. The gene calls are TRBV5-4 and TRBJ1-1; weak D call: TRBD1 (6 bases). The V and J ends lost 4 bases and 4 bases respectively, with 14 bases between them. The CDR3 has 14 residues. Germline V gene data show CDR1 as SGHNT and CDR2 as YYREEE (reference sequence).